Presented here are 5 T cell receptor beta chains from one specimen sequenced in a study of identical twins. TCRdb redid the calling of the 5' RACE reads with MiXCR, one entry per CDR3 protein. The sample yields 310,000 or so distinct CDR3 sequences, roughly 8.6% seen once. This sample also appeared in a second study, on yellow fever vaccine responses in identical twins.

The sample consisted of CD8+ T cells sorted from blood. These TCRs come from a woman between 18 and 30 years old in good health.

This clonotype was seen at least ten times. The rearrangement links TRBV6-1 to TRBJ2-2, with D tentatively TRBD2 (6 bases). Germline CDR1 is MNHNS and CDR2 is SASEGT. Trimming stripped 6 bases from V and 6 bases from J, with 17 bases between. The CDR3 totals 15 residues. The CDR3 spells CASSPYGTGAGELFF. The CDR3 DNA sequence: TGTGCCAGCAGCCCATACGGGACGGGGGCCGGGGAGCTGTTTTTT.

The table lists this clonotype with many counts. The gene calls are TRBV12-3 or TRBV12-4 and TRBJ2-1; D uncertain. Trimming pared 4 bases from V and 5 bases from J, leaving 9 bases between. The CDR3 runs 13 residues. The CDR3, as DNA: TGTGCCAGCAGTTCAACCCGCGACAATGAGCAGTTCTTC. Translated, it gives CASSSTRDNEQFF.

The chain uses TRBV9 and TRBJ2-3, with TRBD2 as a possible D gene (6 bases). This CDR3 is built from 16 residues. V was clipped by 1 base and J by 0 bases, with 12 bases between them. Germline values: CDR1 SGDLS, CDR2 YYNGEE. The CDR3: CASSVKGLPSTDTQYF. The CDR3 coding sequence is TGTGCCAGCAGCGTAAAGGGACTGCCGAGCACAGATACGCAGTATTTT.

The chain combines TRBV11-3 with TRBJ2-1; D is undetermined. Per germline, CDR1 SGHNT and CDR2 YENEEA. The V end lost 2 bases, the J end lost 8 bases, and 10 bases lay between the germline ends. The CDR3 consists of 13 residues. Here the CDR3 reads CASSLYDGDEQFF. DNA of the CDR3: TGTGCCAGCAGCTTATATGATGGCGATGAGCAGTTCTTC.

The gene calls are TRBV18 and TRBJ1-4; no firm D call. The V and J ends lost 3 bases and 5 bases respectively, with 10 bases between them. CDR1 and CDR2 (germline): KGHSH, LQKENI. The CDR3 has 14 residues. CDR3 region: CASSPPDVNEKLFF. The CDR3 nucleotides read TGTGCCAGCTCACCCCCCGATGTGAATGAAAAACTGTTTTTT.